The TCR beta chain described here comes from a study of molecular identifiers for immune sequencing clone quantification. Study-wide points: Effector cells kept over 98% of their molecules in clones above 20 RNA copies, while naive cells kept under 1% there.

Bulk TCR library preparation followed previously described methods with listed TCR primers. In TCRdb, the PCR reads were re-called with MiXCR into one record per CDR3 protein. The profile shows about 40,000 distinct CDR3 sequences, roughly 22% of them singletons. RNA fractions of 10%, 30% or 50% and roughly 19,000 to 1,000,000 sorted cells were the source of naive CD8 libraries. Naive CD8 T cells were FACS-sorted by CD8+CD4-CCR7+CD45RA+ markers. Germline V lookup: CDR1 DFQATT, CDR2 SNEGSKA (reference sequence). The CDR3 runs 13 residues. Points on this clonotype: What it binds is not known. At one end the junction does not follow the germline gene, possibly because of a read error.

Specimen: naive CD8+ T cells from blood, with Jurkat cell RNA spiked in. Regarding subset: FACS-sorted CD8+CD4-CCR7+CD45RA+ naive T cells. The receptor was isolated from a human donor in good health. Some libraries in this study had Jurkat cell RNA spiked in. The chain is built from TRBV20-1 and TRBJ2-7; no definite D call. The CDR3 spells CSAKGASSDEQDF. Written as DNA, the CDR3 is TGCAGTGCTAAGGGCGCGAGCTCCGACGAGCAGGACTTC.